This T cell receptor (beta chain) was found in a study of vaccination and CD4 T cells after COVID-19. About this clonotype: Its specificity is unknown.

Treatment indicated: approximately nine-day PBMC culture with coronavirus spike peptide pools or control peptides (ViraFEST assay). TCR sequencing followed the expansion of antigen-specific T cells with peptide pools in ViraFEST. An Oncomine TCR Beta short-read assay was used to sequence the DNA from cultured CD4+ T cells. Via MiXCR, TCRdb re-called the PCR reads, giving one row per CDR3 protein. The sample contains roughly 7,500 distinct CDR3 sequences, roughly half of which appear only once. Trimming removed 5 bases from V and 0 bases from J, with 10 bases in between. Germline V gives CDR1 DFQATT, CDR2 SNEGSKA (reference sequence). This CDR3 spans 13 amino acids.

The chain links TRBV20-1 to TRBJ2-5; possible D gene TRBD1, 5 bases. The sample was CD4+ T cells from blood, cultured in vitro. This clonotype was obtained from a human donor who had recovered from COVID-19. CDR3 loop: CSAPNRYQETQYF. The CDR3, as DNA: TGCAGTGCTCCTAACAGGTACCAAGAGACCCAGTACTTC.